Detailed here is one T cell receptor (beta chain). The source of the sample is a study of beta chain features in type 1 diabetes. The study reverse transcribed the entire isolated RNA, so it sequenced expressed TCRB transcripts. Measured with immunoSEQ multiplex PCR; TCRdb has only the in-frame clones, and not every one. The table lists 200,000 to 250,000 clones, roughly a tenth of them singletons. Sorting based on CD45RO/CCR7/CD25/CD127/CD95/CD27 separated CD4+ naive, central memory, regulatory and stem cell-like memory cells. The CDR3 totals 16 residues. Trimming took off 0 bases at V and 4 bases at J, with 14 bases between the two ends. Germline CDR1 and CDR2: SGHTA and FQGTGA.

This clonotype was sampled from a man between 18 and 29 years old in good health. The sample consisted of central memory CD4+ T cells from blood. The J gene is TRBJ2-3, the V gene TRBV7-3, with D possibly being TRBD2 (6 bases). The CDR3 DNA follows: TGTGCCAGCAGCTTAACACGGGAGTTCTGGGCAGATACGCAGTATTTT. This translates into CASSLTREFWADTQYF.